This is a list of T cell receptor beta chains from one sample in a study of T-cell memory formation after mild COVID-19. TCRdb ran MiXCR on the 5' RACE reads and lists one entry per CDR3 protein. Of 250,000 or so distinct CDR3 sequences listed, roughly 18% are singletons. The sample consisted of PBMCs or a T cell subset sorted from them (not recorded which). The receptors come from a man in his late teens or twenties who had mild COVID-19 (a few samples of this study predate the infection). Cell type and time point are not known. CDR3s include the opening cysteine and the closing phenylalanine or tryptophan. A D gene is named only where the DNA matches it firmly.

j_gene	d_gene	v_gene	CDR3aa
TRBJ1-2	.	TRBV20-1	CSAGTELYGYTF
TRBJ2-3	TRBD2	TRBV7-8	CASSLTTRGIEDTQYF
TRBJ2-1	TRBD1	TRBV7-9	CASSSQGGSNEQFF
TRBJ1-5	.	TRBV2	CASSIDRSGQPQHF
TRBJ1-3	.	TRBV29-1	CSVRQEGNTIYF
TRBJ2-4	.	TRBV4-3	CASSQGAGGNIQYF
TRBJ1-3	TRBD1	TRBV5-1	CASSLGGQGPAGNTIYF
TRBJ1-1	.	TRBV5-1	CASSLSSFGEGATEAFF
TRBJ2-7	TRBD1	TRBV12-3/TRBV12-4	CASTSGQGRYEQYF
TRBJ1-1	TRBD1	TRBV20-1	CSAARDRNTEAFF
TRBJ2-1	.	TRBV7-6	CASSPIRGGYNEQFF
TRBJ2-5	TRBD2	TRBV5-1	CASSSQGLRETQYF
TRBJ2-3	.	TRBV7-6	CASSLEVSQSDTQYF
TRBJ2-5	.	TRBV7-2	CASSVATLGESQYF
TRBJ1-5	TRBD1	TRBV9	CASSAPGQAMGPQHF
TRBJ1-5	.	TRBV2	CASSVWAGNQPQHF
TRBJ2-2	.	TRBV7-2	CASSTTVHRVNTGELFF
TRBJ1-1	.	TRBV6-6	CASSFGTGTMNTEAFF
TRBJ2-1	.	TRBV5-1	CASSLVPPTNEQFF
TRBJ1-2	.	TRBV20-1	CSANPPGKGYGYTF
TRBJ2-3	TRBD2	TRBV27	CASSTSSGGEDTQYF
TRBJ2-2	.	TRBV27	CASSLSRLVMNTGELFF
TRBJ1-6	.	TRBV20-1	CSARISGYSPLHF
TRBJ1-5	.	TRBV7-2	CASSKDPNQPQHF
TRBJ2-1	.	TRBV6-5	CASSYGRGSYNEQFF
TRBJ2-2	TRBD1	TRBV7-2	CASSRPRTGFGELFF
TRBJ1-5	.	TRBV5-1	CASSRDGNQPQHF
TRBJ2-7	TRBD1	TRBV4-3	CASSQDTGTGYEQYF
TRBJ2-3	TRBD2	TRBV4-1	CASSQVGLAPDTQYF
TRBJ2-1	TRBD1	TRBV7-6	CASSERDSYYNEQFF
TRBJ2-3	.	TRBV9	CASSVASGTDTQYF
TRBJ2-3	.	TRBV28	CASSLGVAQYF
TRBJ2-2	.	TRBV28	CASARAGRTGELFF
TRBJ2-7	.	TRBV6-5	CATSPGTSYEQYF
TRBJ2-3	TRBD2	TRBV9	CASSPQAGGPDTQYF
TRBJ2-7	.	TRBV27	CASRTGTFDSIREQYF
TRBJ1-4	.	TRBV5-5	CASSLYGAPGEKLFF
TRBJ1-3	TRBD1	TRBV12-3/TRBV12-4	CASRRQGAGGNTIYF
TRBJ2-1	TRBD1	TRBV19	CASTTGFYNEQFF
TRBJ1-4	.	TRBV20-1	CSARALATNEKLFF
TRBJ2-1	.	TRBV10-3	CAIADAAFLRDEQFF
TRBJ2-1	TRBD1	TRBV27	CASSLWFQTGTGSDEQFF
TRBJ1-1	.	TRBV18	CASSRQMNTEVFF
TRBJ1-1	.	TRBV4-3	CASSLRTGWSVSTEAFF
TRBJ2-3	TRBD2	TRBV7-9	CASSFGTSGGTDTQYF
TRBJ1-2	TRBD1	TRBV6-6	CASRKGQGVNYGYTF
TRBJ2-5	TRBD2	TRBV7-3	CASSLSGIQETQYF
TRBJ2-7	.	TRBV10-3	CAISDSGGVSYEQYF
TRBJ2-1	TRBD1	TRBV6-5	CASSGQGANEQFF
TRBJ2-1	.	TRBV2	CALAGQEPHEQFF
TRBJ2-6	.	TRBV12-3/TRBV12-4	CASSWASGANVLTF
TRBJ2-4	.	TRBV20-1	CSARDHSLGRGIQYF
TRBJ1-2	TRBD1	TRBV7-2	CASSLGQELYGYTF
TRBJ1-4	TRBD1	TRBV25-1	CASGQAGGEKLFF
TRBJ1-2	.	TRBV7-2	CASSRERERVGYTF
TRBJ1-1	.	TRBV4-3	CASSQHRVDTEAFF
TRBJ1-1	.	TRBV7-9	CASSLVAEQAFF
TRBJ2-5	.	TRBV29-1	CSVPLGGYQETQYF
TRBJ2-1	.	TRBV27	CASSFVSYNEQFF
TRBJ2-7	TRBD1	TRBV7-2	CASTKTGINSYEQYF